A single T cell receptor beta chain is shown here with its context. Its antigen remains unknown. Naive CD8 cells comprised CD45RO-negative, CCR7-positively selected cells, excluding terminally differentiated effector memory CD45RA+ cells. CDR3 size: 15 residues. The germline V gene has CDR1 SEHNR and CDR2 FQNEAQ (reference sequence). The V end was cut by 1 base, the J end by 0 bases, with 8 bases between. This sample is drawn from a study of shared clonotypes between healthy human individuals. Whole-study findings and limits: The study found approximately 5% of naive CD4 clonotypes shared across several donors. Generally, naive subsets (rather than memory subsets) showed larger estimated richness. Only blood samples were collected, and tissue repertoires likely differ. Relative to their counterparts shared across all four donors, non-shared clonotypes exhibited diminished generation probabilities.

Sequencing was performed with immunoSEQ multiplex PCR; in TCRdb, only in-frame clones are kept and a portion is missing. The sample has approximately 1.9 million clones; just over 90% are singletons. What was sequenced was naive CD8+ T cells from PBMCs. V usage is TRBV7-9 and J usage is TRBJ2-3; no definite D call. The receptor comes from a man aged 18 to 29 in good health. Some clones in this sample may be carry-over from other donors' samples. Written as DNA, the CDR3 is TGTGCCAGCAGCTTAGTCCAGCCTAGCACAGATACGCAGTATTTT. Translation gives CASSLVQPSTDTQYF.